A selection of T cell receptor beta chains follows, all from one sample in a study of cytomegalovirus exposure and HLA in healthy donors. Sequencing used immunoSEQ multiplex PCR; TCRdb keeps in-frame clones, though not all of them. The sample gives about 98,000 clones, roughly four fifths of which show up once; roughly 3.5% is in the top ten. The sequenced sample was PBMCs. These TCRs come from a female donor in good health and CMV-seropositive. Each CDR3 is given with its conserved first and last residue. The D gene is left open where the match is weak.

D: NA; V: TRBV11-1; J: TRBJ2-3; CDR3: CASSLSRRGDTDTQYF; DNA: TGTGCCAGCAGCTTATCCCGCAGGGGCGACACAGATACGCAGTATTTT
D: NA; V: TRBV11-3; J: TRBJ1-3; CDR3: CASSLETARNTIYF; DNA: TGTGCCAGCAGCTTAGAGACAGCCCGAAACACCATATATTTT
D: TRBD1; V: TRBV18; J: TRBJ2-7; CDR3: CASSETGVIDEQYF; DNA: TGTGCCAGCTCTGAGACAGGGGTAATCGACGAGCAGTACTTC
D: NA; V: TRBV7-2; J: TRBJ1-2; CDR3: CASSPSIRGRANYGYTF; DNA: TGTGCCAGCAGCCCCTCTATCAGGGGCCGAGCTAACTATGGCTACACCTTC
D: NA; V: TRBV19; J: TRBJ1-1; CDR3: CASGGRDAEAFF; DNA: TGTGCCAGCGGAGGGCGCGACGCTGAAGCTTTCTTT
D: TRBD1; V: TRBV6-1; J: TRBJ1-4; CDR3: CASTPRQGEGEKLFF; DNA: TGTGCCAGCACCCCCCGACAGGGTGAAGGAGAAAAACTGTTTTTT
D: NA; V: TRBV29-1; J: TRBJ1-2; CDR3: CSVDPSYGYTF; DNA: TGCAGCGTTGACCCCTCCTATGGCTACACCTTC
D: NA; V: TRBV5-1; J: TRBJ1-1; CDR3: CASRQEGTEAFF; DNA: TGCGCCAGCAGACAGGAGGGCACTGAAGCTTTCTTT
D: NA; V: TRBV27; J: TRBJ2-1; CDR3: CASSLFGGLGYNEQFF; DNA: TGTGCCAGCAGTTTATTCGGGGGTCTGGGCTACAATGAGCAGTTCTTC
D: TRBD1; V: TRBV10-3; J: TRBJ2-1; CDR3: CATQVVENRGKSYNEQFF; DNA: TGTGCCACCCAAGTTGTTGAGAACAGGGGGAAGTCCTACAATGAGCAGTTCTTC
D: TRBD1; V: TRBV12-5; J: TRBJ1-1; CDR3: CASGLALGTGRLQNTEAFF; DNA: TGTGCTAGTGGTTTAGCATTAGGGACAGGGAGGTTGCAGAACACTGAAGCTTTCTTT